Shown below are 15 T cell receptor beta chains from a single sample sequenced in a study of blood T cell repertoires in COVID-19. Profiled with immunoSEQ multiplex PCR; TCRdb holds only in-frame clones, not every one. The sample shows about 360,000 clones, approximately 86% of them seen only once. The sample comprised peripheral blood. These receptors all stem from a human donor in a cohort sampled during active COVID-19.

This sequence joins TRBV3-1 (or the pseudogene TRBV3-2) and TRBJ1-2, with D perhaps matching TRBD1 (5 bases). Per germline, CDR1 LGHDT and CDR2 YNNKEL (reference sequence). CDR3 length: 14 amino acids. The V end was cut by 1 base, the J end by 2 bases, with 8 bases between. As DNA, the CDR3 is TGTGCCAGCAGCCAAGGGACATCCAACTATGGCTACACCTTC. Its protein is CASSQGTSNYGYTF.

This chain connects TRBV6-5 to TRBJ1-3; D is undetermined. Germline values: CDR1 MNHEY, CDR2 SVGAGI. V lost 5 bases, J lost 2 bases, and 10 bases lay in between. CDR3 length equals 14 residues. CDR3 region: CASSPYGAGNTIYF. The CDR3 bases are TGTGCCAGCAGTCCGTACGGGGCTGGAAACACCATATATTTT.

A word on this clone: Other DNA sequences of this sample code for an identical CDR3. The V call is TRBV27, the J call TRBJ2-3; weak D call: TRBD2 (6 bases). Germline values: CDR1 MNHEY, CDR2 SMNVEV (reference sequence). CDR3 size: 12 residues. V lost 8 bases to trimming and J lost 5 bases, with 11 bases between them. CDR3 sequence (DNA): TGTGCCAGCTCCCTGGGAGGAGATACGCAGTATTTT. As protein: CASSLGGDTQYF.

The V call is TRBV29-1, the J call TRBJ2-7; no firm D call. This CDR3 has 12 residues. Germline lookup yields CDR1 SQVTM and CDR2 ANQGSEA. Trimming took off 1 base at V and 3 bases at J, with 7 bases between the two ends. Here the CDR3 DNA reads TGCAGCGTTGAAGCTATCCGCTACGAGCAGTACTTC. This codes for CSVEAIRYEQYF.

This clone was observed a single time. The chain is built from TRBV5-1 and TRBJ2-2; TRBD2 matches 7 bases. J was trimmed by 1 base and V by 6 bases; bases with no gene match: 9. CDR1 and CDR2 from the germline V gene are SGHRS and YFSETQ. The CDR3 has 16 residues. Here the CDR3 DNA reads TGCGCCAGCACCGAGGGGAGGGGATTGAACACCGGGGAGCTGTTTTTT. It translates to CASTEGRGLNTGELFF.

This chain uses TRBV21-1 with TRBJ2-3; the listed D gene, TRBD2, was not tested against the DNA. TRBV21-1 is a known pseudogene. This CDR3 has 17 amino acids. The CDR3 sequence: CASSKERTSGSRNTQYF. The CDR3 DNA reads TGTGCCAGCAGCAAAGAAAGGACTAGCGGGAGTCGAAATACGCAGTATTTT.

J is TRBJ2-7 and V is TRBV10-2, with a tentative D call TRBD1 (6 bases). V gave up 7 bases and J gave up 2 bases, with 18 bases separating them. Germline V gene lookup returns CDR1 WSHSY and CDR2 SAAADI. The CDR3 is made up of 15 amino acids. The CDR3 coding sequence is TGCGCCAGCACTGACCCAAACAGGGCCACCTACGAGCAGTACTTC. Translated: CASTDPNRATYEQYF.

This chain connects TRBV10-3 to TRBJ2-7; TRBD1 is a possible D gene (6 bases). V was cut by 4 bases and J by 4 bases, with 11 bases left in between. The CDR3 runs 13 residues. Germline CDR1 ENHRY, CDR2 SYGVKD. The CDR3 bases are TGTGCCATCAGTGTCGGGACAACTTACGAGCAGTACTTC. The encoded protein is CAISVGTTYEQYF.

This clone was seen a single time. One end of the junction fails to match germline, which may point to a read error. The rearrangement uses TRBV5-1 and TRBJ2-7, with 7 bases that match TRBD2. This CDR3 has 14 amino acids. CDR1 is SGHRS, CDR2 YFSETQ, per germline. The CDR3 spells CASSLGGRHYEQYF. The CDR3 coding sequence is TGCGCCAGCAGTTTGGGAGGGCGCCACTACGAGCAGTACTTC.

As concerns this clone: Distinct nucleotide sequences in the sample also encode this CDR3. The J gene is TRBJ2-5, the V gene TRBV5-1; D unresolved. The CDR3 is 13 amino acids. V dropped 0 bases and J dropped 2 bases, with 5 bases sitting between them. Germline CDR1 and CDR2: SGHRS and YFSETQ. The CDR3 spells CASSLEPQETQYF. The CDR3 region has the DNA TGCGCCAGCAGCTTGGAGCCTCAAGAGACCCAGTACTTC.

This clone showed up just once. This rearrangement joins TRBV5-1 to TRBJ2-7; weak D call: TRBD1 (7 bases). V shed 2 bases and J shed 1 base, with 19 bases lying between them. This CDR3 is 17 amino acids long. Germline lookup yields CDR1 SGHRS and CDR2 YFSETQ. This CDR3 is CASSFTRQGGGSYEQYF. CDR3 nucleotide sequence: TGCGCCAGCAGCTTTACCCGCCAGGGGGGTGGTTCCTACGAGCAGTACTTC.

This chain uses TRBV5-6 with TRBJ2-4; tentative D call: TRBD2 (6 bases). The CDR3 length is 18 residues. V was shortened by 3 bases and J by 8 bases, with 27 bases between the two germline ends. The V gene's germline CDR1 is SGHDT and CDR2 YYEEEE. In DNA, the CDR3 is TGTGCCAGCAGCTCCACACTCCTCTTTACTAGCCCGTTATACATTCAGTACTTC. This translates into CASSSTLLFTSPLYIQYF.

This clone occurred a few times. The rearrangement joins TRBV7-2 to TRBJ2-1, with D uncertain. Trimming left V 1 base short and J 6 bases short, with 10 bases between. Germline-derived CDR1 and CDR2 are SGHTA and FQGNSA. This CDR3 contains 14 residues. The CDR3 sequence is CASSLDLASNEQFF. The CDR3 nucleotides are TGTGCCAGCAGCTTAGATTTGGCTAGCAATGAGCAGTTCTTC.

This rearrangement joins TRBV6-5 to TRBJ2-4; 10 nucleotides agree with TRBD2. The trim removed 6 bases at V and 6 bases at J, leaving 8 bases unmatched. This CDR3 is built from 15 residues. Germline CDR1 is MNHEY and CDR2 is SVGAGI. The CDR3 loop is CASRASGGGGNIQYF. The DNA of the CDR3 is TGTGCCAGCAGAGCTAGCGGGGGCGGGGGAAACATTCAGTACTTC.

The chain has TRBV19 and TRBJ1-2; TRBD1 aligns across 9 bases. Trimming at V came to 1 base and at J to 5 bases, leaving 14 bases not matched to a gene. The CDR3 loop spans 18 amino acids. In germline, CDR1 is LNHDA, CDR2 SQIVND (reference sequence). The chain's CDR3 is CASSIGQTGGHLRYGYTF. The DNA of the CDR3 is TGTGCCAGTAGTATAGGTCAGACAGGGGGACATCTTCGATATGGCTACACCTTC.